This is a list of T cell receptor beta chains from one sample in a study of neurological immune-mediated disorders. Each CDR3 protein is one row after TCRdb ran MiXCR on the 5' RACE reads. This sample yields roughly 100,000 distinct CDR3 sequences, of which approximately 3.5% are seen a single time; approximately 3% belongs to the top ten. The specimen sequenced was PBMCs. Receptor source: a woman aged 45 to 65 with multiple sclerosis. Each CDR3 is given with its conserved first and last residue. A D gene is named only where the DNA matches it firmly. The size of a clone is reported for some rows only, either as once, few or many, or as a class for expanded clones.

j_gene: TRBJ1-1
d_gene: TRBD1
abundance: many
v_gene: TRBV5-1
CDR3nt: TGCGCCAGCAGCCCGAGTGCCGGGACAGGGAACACTGAAGCTTTCTTT
CDR3aa: CASSPSAGTGNTEAFF

j_gene: TRBJ2-1
d_gene: TRBD2
abundance: many
v_gene: TRBV7-9
CDR3nt: TGTGCCAGCAGCTCGTTACTAGCGGGGGGGCCTTGGGAGCAGTTCTTC
CDR3aa: CASSSLLAGGPWEQFF

j_gene: TRBJ2-3
d_gene: NA
abundance: many
v_gene: TRBV20-1
CDR3nt: TGCAGTGCCGAGGCACGGGCCACAGATACGCAGTATTTT
CDR3aa: CSAEARATDTQYF

j_gene: TRBJ2-1
d_gene: NA
abundance: many
v_gene: TRBV5-1
CDR3nt: TGCGCCAGCAGCTCTCAACAGGGAGAGTCCTACAATGAGCAGTTCTTC
CDR3aa: CASSSQQGESYNEQFF

j_gene: TRBJ1-2
d_gene: NA
abundance: many
v_gene: TRBV5-1
CDR3nt: TGCGCCAGCAGCCCGGGCCACTATGGCTACACCTTC
CDR3aa: CASSPGHYGYTF

j_gene: TRBJ2-7
d_gene: TRBD2
abundance: many
v_gene: TRBV20-1
CDR3nt: TGCAGTGCTAGACCTAGCGGGGACTACGAGCAGTACTTC
CDR3aa: CSARPSGDYEQYF

j_gene: TRBJ1-2
d_gene: TRBD1
abundance: many
v_gene: TRBV20-1
CDR3nt: TGCAGTGCTAGTTACCGACAGGGCTATGGCTACACCTTC
CDR3aa: CSASYRQGYGYTF

j_gene: TRBJ1-2
d_gene: TRBD1
abundance: many
v_gene: TRBV27
CDR3nt: TGTGCCAGCAGCCTCGCCGGGACAGGGGGCGTCTACACCTTC
CDR3aa: CASSLAGTGGVYTF

j_gene: TRBJ1-5
d_gene: NA
abundance: NA
v_gene: TRBV6-5
CDR3nt: TGTGCCAGCAGTTACGCGCGGACCAATCAGCCCCAGCATTTT
CDR3aa: CASSYARTNQPQHF

j_gene: TRBJ1-2
d_gene: TRBD1
abundance: many
v_gene: TRBV15
CDR3nt: TGTGCCACCAGCAGAGCCTACTCGACAGGGAGTAATGGCTACACCTTC
CDR3aa: CATSRAYSTGSNGYTF

j_gene: TRBJ2-3
d_gene: TRBD2
abundance: many
v_gene: TRBV7-2
CDR3nt: TGTGCCAGCAGCTTGCGGCGGGGGGCCCCAAGGACGCAGTATTTT
CDR3aa: CASSLRRGAPRTQYF

j_gene: TRBJ2-7
d_gene: TRBD1
abundance: many
v_gene: TRBV6-5
CDR3nt: TGTGCCAGCAATCCCTATCATGAGACAGGGGGGGTGCAGTACTTC
CDR3aa: CASNPYHETGGVQYF

j_gene: TRBJ2-6
d_gene: NA
abundance: many
v_gene: TRBV20-1
CDR3nt: TGCAGTGCGCGGGAATCTGGGGCCAACGTCCTGACTTTC
CDR3aa: CSARESGANVLTF

j_gene: TRBJ2-6
d_gene: NA
abundance: many
v_gene: TRBV5-5
CDR3nt: TGTGCCACCCTGGGGAGTTTCGGGGCCAACGTCCTGACTTTC
CDR3aa: CATLGSFGANVLTF

j_gene: TRBJ2-2
d_gene: NA
abundance: many
v_gene: TRBV11-3
CDR3nt: TGTGCCAGCAGCTCGGACAGTCTGAACACCGGGGAGCTGTTTTTT
CDR3aa: CASSSDSLNTGELFF

j_gene: TRBJ2-3
d_gene: TRBD1
abundance: many
v_gene: TRBV6-6
CDR3nt: TGTGCCAGCAGTTACAGGGGGCGAAGCACAGATACGCAGTATTTT
CDR3aa: CASSYRGRSTDTQYF

j_gene: TRBJ2-7
d_gene: NA
abundance: many
v_gene: TRBV7-2
CDR3nt: TGTGCCAGCACCTCTTATACCCACGAGCAGTACTTC
CDR3aa: CASTSYTHEQYF

j_gene: TRBJ2-7
d_gene: NA
abundance: many
v_gene: TRBV15
CDR3nt: TGTGCCACCAGCAGCGTACTGTCCTACGAGCAGTACTTC
CDR3aa: CATSSVLSYEQYF

j_gene: TRBJ1-2
d_gene: NA
abundance: many
v_gene: TRBV7-2
CDR3nt: TGTGCCAGCAGCTTAGAGTCTTGGCAGGGCTATGGCTACACCTTC
CDR3aa: CASSLESWQGYGYTF

j_gene: TRBJ2-1
d_gene: TRBD1
abundance: NA
v_gene: TRBV11-1
CDR3nt: TGTGCCAGCAGCTTGGGGGACAGGGTGGGACTCCACATCGGGCAGTTCTTC
CDR3aa: CASSLGDRVGLHIGQFF

j_gene: TRBJ2-2
d_gene: TRBD2
abundance: many
v_gene: TRBV11-1
CDR3nt: TGTGCCAGCAGTCTAGCGGGGGCCCGGGAGCTGTTTTTT
CDR3aa: CASSLAGARELFF

j_gene: TRBJ2-7
d_gene: TRBD2
abundance: many
v_gene: TRBV20-1
CDR3nt: TGCAGTGCCCCCCGGGGGGAATACGAGCAGTACTTC
CDR3aa: CSAPRGEYEQYF

j_gene: TRBJ2-7
d_gene: TRBD2
abundance: many
v_gene: TRBV6-2/TRBV6-3
CDR3nt: TGTGCCAGCAGTTCGACTAGCGGGGGTGGCTACGAGCAGTACTTC
CDR3aa: CASSSTSGGGYEQYF

j_gene: TRBJ2-2
d_gene: TRBD2
abundance: many
v_gene: TRBV7-2
CDR3nt: TGTGCCAGCGAGTGGGGGGGGAACACCGGGGAGCTGTTTTTT
CDR3aa: CASEWGGNTGELFF

j_gene: TRBJ1-2
d_gene: TRBD1
abundance: many
v_gene: TRBV9
CDR3nt: TGTGCCAGCAGCCCAGGGACAGGGGCTAACTATGGCTACACCTTC
CDR3aa: CASSPGTGANYGYTF

j_gene: TRBJ2-3
d_gene: NA
abundance: many
v_gene: TRBV6-5
CDR3nt: TGTGCCAGCAGGACCGGAGAGAGAGCTACGCAGTATTTT
CDR3aa: CASRTGERATQYF

j_gene: TRBJ2-5
d_gene: TRBD2
abundance: NA
v_gene: TRBV20-1
CDR3nt: TGCAGTGCTAGAGATCTGCGGGGGAGGCAAGAGACCCAGTACTTC
CDR3aa: CSARDLRGRQETQYF

j_gene: TRBJ2-2
d_gene: TRBD2
abundance: many
v_gene: TRBV20-1
CDR3nt: TGCAGTGCTAGAGGGACTAGCGGGGGGGGAAACACCGGGGAGCTGTTTTTT
CDR3aa: CSARGTSGGGNTGELFF

j_gene: TRBJ2-2
d_gene: TRBD1
abundance: many
v_gene: TRBV24-1
CDR3nt: TGTGCCACCGCTGGACAGGGGAGGACCGGGGAGCTGTTTTTT
CDR3aa: CATAGQGRTGELFF

j_gene: TRBJ2-7
d_gene: TRBD1
abundance: many
v_gene: TRBV12-5
CDR3nt: TGTGCTTCACAGGGGAACTCCTACGAGCAGTACTTC
CDR3aa: CASQGNSYEQYF

j_gene: TRBJ1-1
d_gene: TRBD1
abundance: many
v_gene: TRBV6-1
CDR3nt: TGTGCCAGCAGTGTAAACAGGGGGCGAGGTATTGAAGCTTTCTTT
CDR3aa: CASSVNRGRGIEAFF

j_gene: TRBJ2-2
d_gene: NA
abundance: NA
v_gene: TRBV7-9
CDR3nt: TGTGCCAGCAGCTTAGCTCGTCAGGTCCTCTCGACCGGGGAGCTGTTTTTT
CDR3aa: CASSLARQVLSTGELFF

j_gene: TRBJ2-2
d_gene: NA
abundance: many
v_gene: TRBV9
CDR3nt: TGTGCCAGCAGCGCGACCGGGGAGCTGTTTTTT
CDR3aa: CASSATGELFF

j_gene: TRBJ1-3
d_gene: NA
abundance: many
v_gene: TRBV3-1
CDR3nt: TGTGCCAGCAGCCATCGGCAGGGCGGTAACACCATATATTTT
CDR3aa: CASSHRQGGNTIYF

j_gene: TRBJ1-4
d_gene: NA
abundance: many
v_gene: TRBV6-2/TRBV6-3
CDR3nt: TGTGCCAGCAGTTATGGTGTGTTAAAACTGTTTTTT
CDR3aa: CASSYGVLKLFF

j_gene: TRBJ1-2
d_gene: NA
abundance: many
v_gene: TRBV9
CDR3nt: TGTGCCAGCAGCGCTCATAATCAGGGAATCTTAGCTAACTATGGCTACACCTTC
CDR3aa: CASSAHNQGILANYGYTF

j_gene: TRBJ2-7
d_gene: TRBD2
abundance: few
v_gene: TRBV5-1
CDR3nt: TGCGCCAGCAGCGGGGGGGACGGAAACTACGAGCCGCAGTACTTC
CDR3aa: CASSGGDGNYEPQYF

j_gene: TRBJ1-1
d_gene: NA
abundance: many
v_gene: TRBV19
CDR3nt: TGTGCCAGTAGGAAGGACAAAGCTGGGCAATTT
CDR3aa: CASRKDKAGQF

j_gene: TRBJ2-6
d_gene: NA
abundance: NA
v_gene: TRBV18
CDR3nt: TGTGCCAGCTCACCAGATTCTGGGGCCAACGTCCCGACTTTC
CDR3aa: CASSPDSGANVPTF

j_gene: TRBJ2-2
d_gene: TRBD2
abundance: many
v_gene: TRBV5-1
CDR3nt: TGCGCCAGCAGCTCCTCTAGCGGGGGGTCGAACACCGGGGAGCTGTTTTTT
CDR3aa: CASSSSSGGSNTGELFF

j_gene: TRBJ1-2
d_gene: NA
abundance: many
v_gene: TRBV9
CDR3nt: TGTGCCAGCAGCGTAGATCTGGTTTCGGGGGCGAACTATGGCTACACCTTC
CDR3aa: CASSVDLVSGANYGYTF

j_gene: TRBJ2-3
d_gene: NA
abundance: many
v_gene: TRBV20-1
CDR3nt: TGCAGTGCTAGAGACCGAGGGAATACGCAGTATTTT
CDR3aa: CSARDRGNTQYF

j_gene: TRBJ2-1
d_gene: NA
abundance: many
v_gene: TRBV5-1
CDR3nt: TGCGCCAGCAGCCCCGGTCGCGGCTCCTACAATGAGCAGTTCTTC
CDR3aa: CASSPGRGSYNEQFF

j_gene: TRBJ2-2
d_gene: NA
abundance: many
v_gene: TRBV4-3
CDR3nt: TGCGCCAGCAGCCAAGATCGTGACCGGGAGCTGTTTTTT
CDR3aa: CASSQDRDRELFF

j_gene: TRBJ1-3
d_gene: NA
abundance: many
v_gene: TRBV20-1
CDR3nt: TGCAGTGCTAGAGTCCCCTATCGAGGGGATAATGGAAACACCATATATTTT
CDR3aa: CSARVPYRGDNGNTIYF

j_gene: TRBJ2-1
d_gene: NA
abundance: many
v_gene: TRBV7-2
CDR3nt: TGTGCCAGCAGCTTAGGTAGCGGACTATTAAGCTCCTACAATGAGCAGTTCTTC
CDR3aa: CASSLGSGLLSSYNEQFF

j_gene: TRBJ1-4
d_gene: NA
abundance: many
v_gene: TRBV5-1
CDR3nt: TGCGCCAGCAGCTCCACGACGGGAACTAATGAAAAACTGTTTTTT
CDR3aa: CASSSTTGTNEKLFF

j_gene: TRBJ1-6
d_gene: NA
abundance: many
v_gene: TRBV10-3
CDR3nt: TGTGCCTACCGGGGGGAATTGGATTCACCCCTCCACTTT
CDR3aa: CAYRGELDSPLHF

j_gene: TRBJ1-1
d_gene: NA
abundance: many
v_gene: TRBV4-3
CDR3nt: TGCGCCAGCAGCCAAGAGGTACCGGGGACATTGAACACTGAAGCTTTCTTT
CDR3aa: CASSQEVPGTLNTEAFF

j_gene: TRBJ2-7
d_gene: NA
abundance: many
v_gene: TRBV6-2/TRBV6-3
CDR3nt: TGTGCCAGCAGTTACCCGATCCTGAGGGAAGACGAGCAGTACTTC
CDR3aa: CASSYPILREDEQYF

j_gene: TRBJ1-1
d_gene: NA
abundance: many
v_gene: TRBV12-3/TRBV12-4
CDR3nt: TGTGCCAGCAGTTTAGGTGTGGAGGCCGCTCTGAACACTGAAGCTTTCTTT
CDR3aa: CASSLGVEAALNTEAFF

j_gene: TRBJ1-1
d_gene: NA
abundance: NA
v_gene: TRBV27
CDR3nt: TGTGCCAGCAGTTACACCGGTGGGACTGAAGCTTTCTTT
CDR3aa: CASSYTGGTEAFF

j_gene: TRBJ2-7
d_gene: NA
abundance: many
v_gene: TRBV7-2
CDR3nt: TGTGCCAGCAGCCCTTCTGGGGGGACGTCCTACGAGCAGTACTTC
CDR3aa: CASSPSGGTSYEQYF

j_gene: TRBJ2-1
d_gene: NA
abundance: many
v_gene: TRBV7-2
CDR3nt: TGTGCCAGCAGGTTTGGAGTCACCTACAATGAGCAGTTCTTC
CDR3aa: CASRFGVTYNEQFF

j_gene: TRBJ1-5
d_gene: NA
abundance: NA
v_gene: TRBV6-6
CDR3nt: TGTGCCAGCGGCACCATGGGGGGCAGTCAGCCCCAGCATTTT
CDR3aa: CASGTMGGSQPQHF